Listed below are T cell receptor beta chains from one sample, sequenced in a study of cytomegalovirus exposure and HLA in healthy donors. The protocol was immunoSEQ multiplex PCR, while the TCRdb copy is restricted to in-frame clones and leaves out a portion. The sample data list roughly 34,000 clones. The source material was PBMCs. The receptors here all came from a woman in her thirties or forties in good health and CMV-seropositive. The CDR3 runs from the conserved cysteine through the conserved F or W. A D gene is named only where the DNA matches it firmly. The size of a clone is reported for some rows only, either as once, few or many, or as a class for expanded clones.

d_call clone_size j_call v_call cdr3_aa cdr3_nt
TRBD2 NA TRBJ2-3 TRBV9 CASSVTSGKGTDTQYF TGTGCCAGCAGCGTAACTAGCGGGAAAGGAACAGATACGCAGTATTTT
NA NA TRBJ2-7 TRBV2 CASRGLKQYF TGTGCCAGCAGGGGCCTGAAGCAGTACTTC
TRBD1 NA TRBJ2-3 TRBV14 CASSQDPGQGAIWSDTQYF TGTGCCAGCAGCCAGGATCCGGGACAGGGGGCTATATGGTCAGATACGCAGTATTTT
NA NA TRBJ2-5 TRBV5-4 CASSLAGVAETQYF TGTGCCAGCAGCTTGGCCGGAGTGGCAGAGACCCAGTACTTC
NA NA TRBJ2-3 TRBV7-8 CASSLVGASTDTQYF TGTGCCAGCAGCTTAGTGGGGGCCAGCACAGATACGCAGTATTTT
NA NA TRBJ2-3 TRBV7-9 CASSLGSRAADKQYF TGTGCCAGCAGCTTGGGTAGCAGGGCAGCAGATAAGCAGTATTTT
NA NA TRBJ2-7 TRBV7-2 CASSLGGTNAYEQYF TGTGCCAGCAGCTTAGGCGGGACCAACGCCTACGAGCAGTACTTC
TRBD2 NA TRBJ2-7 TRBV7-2 CASSPRTSGRNEQYF TGTGCCAGCAGCCCACGGACTAGCGGGAGAAACGAGCAGTACTTC
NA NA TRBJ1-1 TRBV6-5 CASSEGVYAFF TGTGCCAGCAGCGAAGGGGTGTACGCTTTCTTT
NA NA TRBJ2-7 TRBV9 CASSVAPTGSYEQYF TGTGCCAGCAGCGTAGCGCCGACTGGGTCCTACGAGCAGTACTTC
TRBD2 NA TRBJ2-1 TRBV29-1 CSVAPGSGSRNEQFF TGCAGCGTTGCACCCGGGAGCGGGAGTAGGAATGAGCAGTTCTTC
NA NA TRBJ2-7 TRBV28 CASSAGQPYEQYF TGTGCCAGCAGCGCGGGACAGCCATACGAGCAGTACTTC
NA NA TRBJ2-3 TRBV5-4 CASSPPETDTQYF TGTGCCAGCAGCCCACCCGAGACAGATACGCAGTATTTT
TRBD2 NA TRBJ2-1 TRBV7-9 CASSPRTSGYNEQFF TGTGCCAGCAGCCCCCGGACTAGCGGCTACAATGAGCAGTTCTTC
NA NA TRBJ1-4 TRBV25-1 CASSAPLRATNEKLFF TGTGCCAGCAGTGCTCCCTTGCGAGCAACTAATGAAAAACTGTTTTTT
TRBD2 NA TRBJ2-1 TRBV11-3 CASSPSGGGINNEQFF TGTGCCAGCAGCCCGAGTGGGGGGGGTATAAACAATGAGCAGTTCTTC
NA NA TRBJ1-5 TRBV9 CASSAGKDNQPQHF TGTGCCAGCAGCGCCGGGAAAGACAATCAGCCCCAGCATTTT
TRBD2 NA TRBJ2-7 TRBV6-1 CASKVRGITLDEQYF TGTGCCAGCAAGGTGCGGGGGATAACCTTAGACGAGCAGTACTTC
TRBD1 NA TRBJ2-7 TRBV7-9 CASSPTGGSYEQYF TGTGCCAGCAGCCCGACAGGGGGCTCCTACGAGCAGTACTTC
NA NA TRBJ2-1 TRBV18 CASAPRGLALDNEQFF TGTGCCAGCGCACCACGAGGTCTAGCGCTTGACAATGAGCAGTTCTTC
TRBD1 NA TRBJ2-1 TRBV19 CASSLDSQGGEQFF TGTGCCAGTAGTTTAGACTCACAGGGGGGCGAGCAGTTCTTC
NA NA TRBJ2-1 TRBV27 CASSLPGLGNEQFF TGTGCCAGCAGTCTTCCGGGACTGGGCAATGAGCAGTTCTTC
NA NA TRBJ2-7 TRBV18 CASSPRTEGEQYF TGTGCCAGCTCACCACGGACAGAGGGCGAGCAGTACTTC
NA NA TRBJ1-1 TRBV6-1 CASSDLRYGRTEAFF TGTGCCAGCAGTGACCTACGCTACGGGAGGACTGAAGCTTTCTTT
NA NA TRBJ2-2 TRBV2 CATQEVNTGELFF TGTGCCACCCAGGAGGTGAACACCGGGGAGCTGTTTTTT
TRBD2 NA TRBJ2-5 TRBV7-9 CASSSERPSGRDVRETQYF TGTGCCAGCAGCTCCGAGAGGCCTAGCGGGAGGGATGTCAGGGAGACCCAGTACTTC
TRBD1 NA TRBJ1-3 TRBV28 CASSITGVPGNTIYF TGTGCCAGCAGTATCACAGGGGTCCCTGGAAACACCATATATTTT
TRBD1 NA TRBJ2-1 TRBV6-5 CASSRDRFVVEQFF TGTGCCAGCAGTCGGGACAGGTTTGTTGTGGAGCAGTTCTTC
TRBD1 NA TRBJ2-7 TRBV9 CASSPRQGTSYEQYF TGTGCCAGCAGCCCCCGACAGGGGACCTCCTACGAGCAGTACTTC
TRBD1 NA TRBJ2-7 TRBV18 CASSPRTGPSYEQYF TGTGCCAGCTCACCACGGACAGGCCCCTCCTACGAGCAGTACTTC
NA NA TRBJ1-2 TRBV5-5 CASSLGPDTYGYTF TGTGCCAGCAGCTTGGGGCCGGACACCTATGGCTACACCTTC
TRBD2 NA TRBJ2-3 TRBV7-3 CASSLSGSADTQYF TGTGCCAGCAGCTTAAGCGGGAGTGCAGATACGCAGTATTTT
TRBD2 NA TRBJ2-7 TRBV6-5 CASRQREAAYEQYF TGTGCCAGCAGGCAGCGGGAGGCTGCCTACGAGCAGTACTTC
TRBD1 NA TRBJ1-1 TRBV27 CASTGQGSTEAFF TGTGCCAGCACGGGACAGGGAAGCACTGAAGCTTTCTTT
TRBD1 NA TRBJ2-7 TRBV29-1 CSAGDSSYEQYF TGCAGCGCCGGGGACAGTTCCTACGAGCAGTACTTC
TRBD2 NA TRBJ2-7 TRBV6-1 CASRMGLADSYEQYF TGTGCCAGCAGGATGGGACTAGCGGATTCCTACGAGCAGTACTTC
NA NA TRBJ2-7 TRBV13 CASRRQSAYEQYF TGTGCCAGCAGGAGGCAGAGCGCCTACGAGCAGTACTTC
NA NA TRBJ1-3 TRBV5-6 CASSFQVFGNTIYF TGTGCCAGCAGCTTTCAGGTTTTCGGAAACACCATATATTTT
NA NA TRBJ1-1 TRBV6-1 CASSGRGLDTEAFF TGTGCCAGCAGTGGCAGGGGTTTGGACACTGAAGCTTTCTTT
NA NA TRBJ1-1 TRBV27 CASSFVGVNTEAFF TGTGCCAGCAGTTTCGTAGGGGTTAACACTGAAGCTTTCTTT
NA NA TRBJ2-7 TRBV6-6 CASSPPASYEQYF TGTGCCAGCAGCCCCCCCGCGTCCTACGAGCAGTACTTC
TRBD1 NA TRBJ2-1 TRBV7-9 CASIRTGFDEQFF TGTGCCAGCATCCGGACAGGGTTCGATGAGCAGTTCTTC
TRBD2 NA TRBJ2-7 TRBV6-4 CASNGRQTPGLAGRYEQYF TGTGCCAGCAACGGGAGGCAGACGCCGGGACTAGCGGGGCGCTACGAGCAGTACTTC
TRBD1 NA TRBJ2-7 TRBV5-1 CASSRTGNYEQYF TGCGCCAGCAGCCGGACAGGTAACTACGAGCAGTACTTC
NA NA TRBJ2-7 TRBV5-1 CASSLARAGLYEQYF TGCGCCAGCAGCTTGGCCAGGGCAGGGCTCTACGAGCAGTACTTC
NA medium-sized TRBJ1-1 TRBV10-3 CAISPIGNTEAFF TGTGCCATCAGTCCTATTGGGAACACTGAAGCTTTCTTT
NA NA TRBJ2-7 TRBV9 CASSPRFETYEQYF TGTGCCAGCAGCCCCCGTTTTGAGACCTACGAGCAGTACTTC
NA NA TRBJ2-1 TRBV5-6 CASSPAQGFNNEQFF TGTGCCAGCAGCCCGGCGCAGGGATTCAACAATGAGCAGTTCTTC
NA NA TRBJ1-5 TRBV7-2 CASSLNMIRPQHF TGTGCCAGCAGCTTAAACATGATTCGGCCCCAGCATTTT
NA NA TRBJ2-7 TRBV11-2 CASTSDPTYEQYF TGTGCCAGCACTAGCGACCCGACCTACGAGCAGTACTTC
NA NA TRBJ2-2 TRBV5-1 CASSLGRSGELFF TGCGCCAGCAGCTTGGGCCGGTCCGGGGAGCTGTTTTTT
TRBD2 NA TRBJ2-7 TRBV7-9 CASSPGGGGYEQYF TGTGCCAGCAGCCCGGGGGGGGGCGGGTACGAGCAGTACTTC
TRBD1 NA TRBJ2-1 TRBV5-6 CASSSDRGSLDNEQFF TGTGCCAGCAGTTCGGACAGGGGGTCCCTCGACAATGAGCAGTTCTTC
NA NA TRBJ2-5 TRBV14 CASSNLGVETQYF TGTGCCAGCAGCAACCTAGGGGTAGAGACCCAGTACTTC